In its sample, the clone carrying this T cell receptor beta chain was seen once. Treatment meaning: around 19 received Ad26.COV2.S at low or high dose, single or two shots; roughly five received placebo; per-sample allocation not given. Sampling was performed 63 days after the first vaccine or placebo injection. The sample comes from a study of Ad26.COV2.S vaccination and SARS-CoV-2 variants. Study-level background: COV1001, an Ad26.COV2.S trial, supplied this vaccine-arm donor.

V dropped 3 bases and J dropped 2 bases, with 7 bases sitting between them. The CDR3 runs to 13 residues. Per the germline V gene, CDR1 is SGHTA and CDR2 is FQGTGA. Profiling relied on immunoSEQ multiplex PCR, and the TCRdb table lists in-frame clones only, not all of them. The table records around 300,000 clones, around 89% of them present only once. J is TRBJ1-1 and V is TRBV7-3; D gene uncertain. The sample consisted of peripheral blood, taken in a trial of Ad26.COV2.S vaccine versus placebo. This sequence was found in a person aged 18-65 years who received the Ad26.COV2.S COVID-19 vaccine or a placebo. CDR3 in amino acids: CASSFRHNTEAFF. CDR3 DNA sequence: TGTGCCAGCAGCTTCAGACATAACACTGAAGCTTTCTTT.